A selection of T cell receptor beta chains follows, all from one sample in a study of CD4 T cells in relation to SARS-CoV-2 and coronaviruses. Assay used: immunoSEQ multiplex PCR; TCRdb lists only in-frame clones, some missing. The repertoire has around 34,000 clones, around 77% of them found once; the top ten carry approximately 20%. These receptors have no known antigen. Specimen: memory CD4+ T cells from PBMCs, cultured in vitro. These receptors originate from an adult with COVID-19. The CDR3 runs from the conserved cysteine through the conserved F or W. The order of the fields is D gene, V gene, J gene, clone size, CDR3 DNA, CDR3 protein. The D gene is left open where the match is weak. Only some rows state a clone size, as once, few, many or a class for expanded clones.

>TRBD2|TRBV3-1/TRBV3-2|TRBJ2-7|NA
TGTGCCAGCAGCCTAGCGGGCCCCTACGAGCAGTACTTC
CASSLAGPYEQYF
>NA|TRBV28|TRBJ2-5|NA
TGTGCCAGCAGTTTAGGAGGGGATAAAGAGACCCAGTACTTC
CASSLGGDKETQYF
>NA|TRBV11-3|TRBJ2-3|NA
TGTGCCAGCAGTTCACGGGGGAGAAGCACAGATACGCAGTATTTT
CASSSRGRSTDTQYF
>NA|TRBV5-4|TRBJ2-5|NA
TGTGCCAGCAGCTTCTTAGGGACCCAGTACTTC
CASSFLGTQYF
>NA|TRBV7-9|TRBJ2-7|NA
TGTGCCAGCAGCTCCCCCCCGGCCCACGAGCAGTACTTC
CASSSPPAHEQYF
>NA|TRBV12-3/TRBV12-4|TRBJ2-1|few
TGTGCCAGCAGTTTCATCAATGAGCAGTTCTTC
CASSFINEQFF
>NA|TRBV9|TRBJ2-6|NA
TGTGCCAGCAGCGTAGGTTCCACTGTGACCAACGTCCTGACTTTC
CASSVGSTVTNVLTF
>NA|TRBV18|TRBJ2-7|NA
TGTGCCAGCTCACCCCCGTCAGCTCGCGAGCAGTACTTC
CASSPPSAREQYF
>TRBD2|TRBV10-3|TRBJ2-6|once
TGTGCCACCCGGGGCCTCCTAGCGGGAGTAGGCTCTGGGGCCAACGTCCTGACTTTC
CATRGLLAGVGSGANVLTF
>TRBD1|TRBV24-1|TRBJ2-3|NA
TGTGCCACCAGGTCAGGGGGCGGTACAGATACGCAGTATTTT
CATRSGGGTDTQYF
>TRBD1|TRBV11-2|TRBJ2-5|once
TGTGCCAGCAGCTTGAGACAGGGGGCGAGGGGAAGAGAGACCCAGTACTTC
CASSLRQGARGRETQYF
>NA|TRBV28|TRBJ2-4|once
TGTGCCAGCAGTTTACCACTGCCATTCAAAAACATTCAGTACTTC
CASSLPLPFKNIQYF
>NA|TRBV7-8|TRBJ2-4|NA
TGTGCCAGCAGCTTATTTGGGCCAGGACGGACTAAAAACATTCAGTACTTC
CASSLFGPGRTKNIQYF
>NA|TRBV7-6|TRBJ2-3|once
TGTGCCAGCAGCTTAGTCGGGGCCTCTTTCTCAGATACGCAGTATTTT
CASSLVGASFSDTQYF
>TRBD1|TRBV30|TRBJ1-4|NA
TGTGCCTGGAGATCTTCACGCCGAGACAGGGCCGAAAAACTGTTTTTT
CAWRSSRRDRAEKLFF
>TRBD2|TRBV5-1|TRBJ2-7|NA
TGCGCCAGCAGCTTGGGGGCTAGCGGGTTTTCCTACGAGCAGTACTTC
CASSLGASGFSYEQYF
>NA|TRBV6-6|TRBJ1-5|NA
TGTGCCAGCAGCTCACCAAATAGCAATCAGCCCCAGCATTTT
CASSSPNSNQPQHF
>NA|TRBV9|TRBJ2-3|few
TGTGCCAGCAGCCCGTCACTAGATAGGATCGCAGATACGCAGTATTTT
CASSPSLDRIADTQYF
>TRBD1|TRBV28|TRBJ2-2|NA
TGTGCCAGCAGCCCCGGACAGGGGAACACCGGGGAGCTGTTTTTT
CASSPGQGNTGELFF
>NA|TRBV7-2|TRBJ1-1|NA
TGTGCCAGCAGCTTAGATCTGGGGTGGGTCACTGAAGCTTTCTTT
CASSLDLGWVTEAFF
>NA|TRBV5-4|TRBJ2-5|NA
TGTGCCAGCAGCTTCCGGGGGAGCGAGACCCAGTACTTC
CASSFRGSETQYF
>TRBD1|TRBV5-4|TRBJ2-7|NA
TGTGCCAGCAGCGACTGGACAGGGGGCCCCTACGAGCAGTACTTC
CASSDWTGGPYEQYF